The 17 T cell receptor beta chains below were found in one sample sequenced in a study of T cells and Merkel cell carcinoma outcomes (dated by TCRdb to about 2020). Receptors were amplified or captured by the immunoSEQ multiplex PCR assay. TCRdb retrieved this table from immuneACCESS and kept in-frame rearrangements only. Not all clones are present; in checked studies, unresolved V genes account for under half, and no reason is known for the remainder. In all, the sample holds 15,000 to 18,000 clones, and about 87% of those were seen once. The top ten hold 7.9% of the sample. Sequenced material: tumor tissue from Merkel cell carcinoma. The source of these receptors is a human donor with Merkel cell carcinoma.

CDR3 sequence reads: CASSYFGSRSYEQYF. In DNA form, the CDR3 reads TGTGCCAGCAGTTACTTCGGCAGTCGCTCCTACGAGCAGTACTTC. V is TRBV6-5 and J is TRBJ2-7; no definite D call. This CDR3 has 15 amino acids. Germline CDR1 is MNHEY and CDR2 is SVGAGI. V gave up 1 base and J gave up 0 bases, with 10 bases separating them.

This chain links TRBV19 with TRBJ2-3; 8 bases agree with TRBD1. The CDR3 has 15 residues. Germline-derived CDR1 and CDR2 are LNHDA and SQIVND (reference sequence). V lost 8 bases and J lost 2; bases outside the gene matches: 9. The CDR3 is CASRRGQGATDTQYF. The DNA of the CDR3 is TGTGCCAGTCGTCGCGGGCAGGGGGCCACAGATACGCAGTATTTT.

The chain uses TRBV19 and TRBJ1-5, with 7 bases aligning to TRBD1. The CDR3 loop spans 14 amino acids. V lost 4 bases, J lost 6 bases, and 6 bases stayed unmatched. The germline CDR1 and CDR2 sequences are LNHDA and SQIVND (reference sequence). The DNA of the CDR3 is TGTGCCAGTAGTAGTTCAGGGGGTGGTCAGCCCCAGCATTTT. Its protein is CASSSSGGGQPQHF.

This chain links TRBV6-5 with TRBJ2-7; D gene uncertain. This CDR3 region has 12 residues. Germline V lookup: CDR1 MNHEY, CDR2 SVGAGI. V lost 5 bases, J lost 4 bases, and 9 bases lay in between. CDR3 sequence (DNA): TGTGCCAGCAGTGCGTTTGGGTACGAGCAGTACTTC. Translated: CASSAFGYEQYF.

This rearrangement joins TRBV5-1 to TRBJ2-7; perhaps TRBD1 as D (6 bases). Germline-derived CDR1 and CDR2 are SGHRS and YFSETQ. V lost 0 bases, J lost 3 bases, and 13 bases lay in between. The CDR3 covers 15 residues. The CDR3 reads CASSLAAGDNYEQYF. The CDR3 nucleotides read TGCGCCAGCAGCTTGGCGGCAGGGGATAACTACGAGCAGTACTTC.

A note on this clone: The sample contains more than one DNA sequence encoding this CDR3. The chain recombines TRBV7-3 with TRBJ2-3; D remains unclear. Germline values: CDR1 SGHTA, CDR2 FQGTGA. The CDR3 is 14 residues long. The V end was cut by 4 bases, the J end by 2 bases, with 10 bases between. CDR3 region: CASSSQDLTDTQYF. CDR3 bases: TGTGCCAGCAGCTCCCAGGACCTCACAGATACGCAGTATTTT. Together with reference TRBV7-3 and TRBJ2-3, the CDR3 gives the full variable domain: GAGVSQTPSNKVTEKGKYVELRCDPISGHTALYWYRQSLGQGPEFLIYFQGTGAADDSGLPNDRFFAVRPEGSVSTLKIQRTERGDSAVYLCASSSQDLTDTQYFGPGTRLTVL.

V and J are TRBV29-1 and TRBJ2-4, with no clear D. V gave up 2 bases and J gave up 5 bases, with 7 bases separating them. The CDR3 runs to 12 residues. In germline, CDR1 is SQVTM, CDR2 ANQGSEA. CDR3: CSVESGENIQYF. The CDR3 DNA is TGCAGCGTTGAATCCGGAGAAAACATTCAGTACTTC.

The chain is built from TRBV18 and TRBJ2-5; D uncertain. Germline V CDR1 and CDR2: KGHSH, LQKENI. V shed 2 bases and J shed 7 bases, with 11 bases lying between them. The CDR3 has 13 amino acids. The CDR3 loop reads CASSPGLTGTQYF. CDR3 in DNA: TGTGCCAGCTCACCAGGCTTGACGGGGACCCAGTACTTC.

The chain couples TRBV30 to TRBJ2-7; 7 bases are a match to TRBD2. The V gene's germline CDR1 is GTSNPN and CDR2 SVGIG (reference sequence). Trimming cost V 6 bases and J 2 bases; bases outside gene matches: 4. This CDR3 has 12 amino acids. In DNA form, the CDR3 reads TGTGCCTGTGTTGGGGGGGCCTACGAGCAGTACTTC. Its protein is CACVGGAYEQYF.

A single count supports this clone. Mismatch with germline at one junction end may stem from a read error. Distinct nucleotide sequences in the sample also encode this CDR3. J is TRBJ2-1 and V is TRBV27; TRBD2 matches at 8 bases. Per germline, CDR1 MNHEY and CDR2 SMNVEV (reference sequence). The CDR3 totals 15 residues. The CDR3 nucleotides read TGTGCCAGCAGTTTAACTAGCGGAAGAAACAATGAACAGTTCTTC. Translating it yields CASSLTSGRNNEQFF.

The chain recombines TRBV2 with TRBJ1-1, with D unclear. The CDR3 has 14 amino acids. Between the trimmed V and J ends, which lost 0 bases and 0 bases, there was a span of 5 bases. Germline-derived CDR1 and CDR2 are SNHLY and FYNNEI. The CDR3 loop reads CASSEAGVNTEAFF. The CDR3, as DNA: TGTGCCAGCAGTGAAGCAGGAGTGAACACTGAAGCTTTCTTT.

The J gene is TRBJ1-4, the V gene TRBV5-4, with 7 bases fitting TRBD1. This CDR3 is built from 14 residues. The germline CDR1 and CDR2 sequences are SGHNT and YYREEE (reference sequence). V lost 3 bases and J lost 7; bases outside the gene matches: 6. CDR3: CASSSPGQREKLFF. DNA of the CDR3: TGTGCCAGCAGCTCTCCGGGACAGCGTGAAAAACTGTTTTTT.

This clone was recorded a few times. The chain carries TRBV5-1 and TRBJ2-5, with 14 bases aligning to TRBD2. The CDR3 has 17 amino acids. Germline CDR1 SGHRS, CDR2 YFSETQ. Trimming took 4 bases from V and 0 from J; bases not matched to a gene: 5. CDR3 bases: TGCGCCAGCAGCCCGGGACTAGCGGGGGAGTACCAAGAGACCCAGTACTTC. Protein sequence: CASSPGLAGEYQETQYF.

This clone was counted a single time. The V call is TRBV19, the J call TRBJ2-1; 7 positions agree with TRBD1. Per the germline V gene, CDR1 is LNHDA and CDR2 is SQIVND (reference sequence). Trimming at V came to 2 bases and at J to 0 bases, leaving 10 bases not matched to a gene. The CDR3 has 18 residues. CDR3 in amino acids: CASSIIHGQESSYNEQFF. CDR3 sequence (DNA): TGTGCCAGTAGTATAATCCACGGACAGGAAAGCTCCTACAATGAGCAGTTCTTC.

This chain links TRBV9 with TRBJ2-5; D is uncertain. Trimming left V 0 bases short and J 3 bases short, with 6 bases between. Germline CDR1 and CDR2: SGDLS and YYNGEE. The CDR3 consists of 13 residues. CDR3 protein: CASSVGAEETQYF. CDR3 coding DNA: TGTGCCAGCAGCGTAGGAGCTGAAGAGACCCAGTACTTC.

This clone is a singleton in its sample. The CDR3 DNA reads TGTGCCAGCAGCCAGGACAGGGTCCACTCACCCCTCCACTTT. Translated: CASSQDRVHSPLHF. The chain links TRBV5-4 to TRBJ1-6; 8 nucleotides match TRBD1. The CDR3 totals 14 residues. J was trimmed by 10 bases and V by 4 bases; bases with no gene match: 7. In germline, CDR1 is SGHNT, CDR2 YYREEE (reference sequence).

This clone was observed a single time. V and J are TRBV5-6 and TRBJ2-1; 8 bases are shared with TRBD2. V lost 5 bases, J lost 0 bases, and 10 bases stayed unmatched. The length of the CDR3 is 17 residues. Germline assignment: CDR1 SGHDT and CDR2 YYEEEE. CDR3 in amino acids: CASSPVAGPFSYNEQFF. CDR3 sequence (DNA): TGTGCCAGCAGTCCGGTAGCGGGACCTTTCTCCTACAATGAGCAGTTCTTC.